A selection of T cell receptor beta chains follows, all from one sample in a study of T cells in Graves' hyperthyroidism and ophthalmopathy. TCRdb ran MiXCR on the multiplex PCR reads and lists one entry per CDR3 protein. The sample gives around 660,000 distinct CDR3 sequences, about 45% of which show up once; more than 7% is in the top ten. The source material was peripheral blood or thyroid tissue (not recorded which). Receptor source: an adult man with Graves' disease, either hyperthyroidism or ophthalmopathy (not recorded which). CDR3s include the opening cysteine and the closing phenylalanine or tryptophan. Each record gives: V gene, clone size, D gene, J gene, CDR3 protein, CDR3 DNA. A D gene is named only where the DNA matches it firmly. Some rows mark clone size as missing; the rest say once, few, many or name a class of expanded clone.

TRBV20-1	.	TRBD1	TRBJ1-1	CSARGDRDGTEAFF	TGCAGTGCTAGGGGGGACAGGGATGGTACTGAAGCTTTCTTT
TRBV10-1	many	.	TRBJ1-2	CASKEGLNYGYTF	TGCGCCAGCAAAGAGGGGTTAAACTATGGCTACACCTTC
TRBV10-3	many	.	TRBJ1-2	CAISEEGYGYTF	TGTGCCATCAGTGAGGAGGGTTACGGCTACACCTTC
TRBV6-5	few	.	TRBJ2-5	CASSYSMEDQETQYF	TGTGCCAGCAGTTACTCGATGGAAGACCAAGAGACCCAGTACTTC
TRBV19	many	.	TRBJ1-5	CASSIGAGGNQPQHF	TGTGCCAGTAGTATCGGGGCAGGTGGCAATCAGCCCCAGCATTTT
TRBV2	once	TRBD1	TRBJ1-6	CASRLEGASNSPLHF	TGTGCCAGCAGGTTGGAGGGGGCGAGTAATTCACCCCTCCACTTT
TRBV25-1	many	.	TRBJ1-6	CASSFLSGSPLHF	TGTGCCAGCAGTTTCCTTTCGGGTTCACCCCTCCACTTT
TRBV20-1	.	TRBD2	TRBJ2-2	CSAPSGGVNTGELFF	TGCAGTGCTCCTAGCGGGGGGGTTAACACCGGGGAGCTGTTTTTT
TRBV29-1	many	.	TRBJ1-1	CSVIGQENTEAFF	TGCAGCGTTATAGGACAAGAGAACACTGAAGCTTTCTTT
TRBV7-9	.	.	TRBJ1-6	CASSQGSGHSPLHF	TGTGCCAGCAGCCAGGGGAGCGGGCATTCACCCCTCCACTTT
TRBV2	many	.	TRBJ2-5	CASSEARTGQETQYF	TGTGCCAGCAGTGAAGCGCGTACAGGGCAAGAGACCCAGTACTTC
TRBV7-6	many	TRBD1	TRBJ1-4	CASSPLRDRGNEKLFF	TGTGCCAGCAGCCCATTAAGAGACAGGGGTAATGAAAAACTGTTTTTT
TRBV13	.	.	TRBJ1-5	CASSLESTRNQPQHF	TGTGCCAGCAGCTTAGAAAGCACCCGAAATCAGCCCCAGCATTTT
TRBV10-2	.	.	TRBJ2-5	CASSTGYGTQYF	TGCGCCAGTAGTACCGGGTATGGGACCCAGTACTTC
TRBV7-3	.	.	TRBJ2-5	CASSGGTQYQETQYF	TGTGCCAGCAGCGGCGGGACACAGTACCAAGAGACCCAGTACTTC
TRBV20-1	.	.	TRBJ1-3	CSAAPGGDPGNTIYF	TGCAGTGCTGCCCCGGGGGGGGATCCTGGAAACACCATATATTTT
TRBV2	many	.	TRBJ1-2	CASSENRVYGYTF	TGTGCCAGCAGCGAAAACAGGGTGTATGGCTACACCTTC
TRBV2	.	TRBD1	TRBJ1-4	CASRIDRVGKLFF	TGTGCCAGCAGAATCGACAGGGTGGGAAAACTGTTTTTT
TRBV9	few	TRBD1	TRBJ1-4	CASSPPGQGGEKLFF	TGTGCCAGCAGCCCTCCGGGACAGGGGGGTGAAAAACTGTTTTTT
TRBV7-9	few	TRBD1	TRBJ2-7	CASSQAGQGFYEQYF	TGCGCCAGCAGCCAAGCTGGACAGGGGTTCTACGAGCAGTACTTC
TRBV7-8	.	TRBD2	TRBJ2-7	CASSWEGITYEQYF	TGTGCCAGCAGCTGGGAGGGCATAACCTACGAGCAGTACTTC
TRBV15	many	.	TRBJ1-1	CATRRNTEAFF	TGTGCCACCAGGAGAAACACTGAAGCTTTCTTT
TRBV20-1	.	TRBD1	TRBJ1-4	CSAKGQGASATNEKLFF	TGCAGTGCTAAGGGACAGGGCGCTTCGGCAACTAATGAAAAACTGTTTTTT
TRBV5-4	.	TRBD1	TRBJ1-1	CASSLDRGQNTEAFF	TGTGCCAGCAGCCTGGACAGGGGGCAGAACACTGAAGCTTTCTTT
TRBV7-9	.	TRBD1	TRBJ2-5	CASSRTTGAGVTQYF	TGTGCCAGCAGCCGAACCACAGGGGCCGGAGTGACCCAGTACTTC
TRBV30	few	.	TRBJ1-1	CAWSPDGVNTEAFF	TGTGCCTGGAGCCCGGACGGAGTGAACACTGAAGCTTTCTTT
TRBV10-3	.	.	TRBJ2-7	CAISESKGYVEQYF	TGTGCCATCAGTGAGTCGAAGGGTTACGTCGAGCAGTACTTC
TRBV7-2	few	.	TRBJ2-7	CASSLGCGSSYEQYF	TGTGCCAGCAGCTTAGGGTGCGGTAGCTCCTACGAGCAGTACTTC
TRBV20-1	.	.	TRBJ2-7	CSAHDSPLYEQYF	TGCAGTGCTCATGACTCGCCGCTGTACGAGCAGTACTTC
TRBV6-5	few	TRBD2	TRBJ2-7	CASSLRGTSGGTSSYEQYF	TGTGCCAGCAGTTTGCGGGGGACTAGCGGGGGGACAAGCTCCTACGAGCAGTACTTC
TRBV5-1	.	.	TRBJ1-2	CASSFLQGLYGYTF	TGCGCCAGCAGCTTTCTTCAGGGCCTCTATGGCTACACCTTC
TRBV15	.	TRBD1	TRBJ1-5	CATSLAGGSGQPQHF	TGTGCCACCAGTTTGGCAGGGGGCTCAGGTCAGCCCCAGCATTTT
TRBV7-9	many	TRBD2	TRBJ2-5	CASIRLAGGQETQYF	TGTGCCAGCATACGACTAGCGGGGGGCCAAGAGACCCAGTACTTC
TRBV6-5	.	.	TRBJ2-2	CASSYRVPVDGELFF	TGTGCCAGCAGTTACCGGGTCCCGGTTGACGGGGAGCTGTTTTTT
TRBV20-1	.	.	TRBJ2-5	CSASSVGQYF	TGCAGTGCTAGCAGTGTGGGCCAGTACTTC
TRBV20-1	.	.	TRBJ1-5	CSASLLGGVDQPQHF	TGCAGTGCTAGTTTGCTTGGAGGGGTGGATCAGCCCCAGCATTTT
TRBV24-1	.	TRBD2	TRBJ2-7	CATSAGGGPYEQYF	TGTGCCACCAGTGCTGGGGGAGGGCCCTACGAGCAGTACTTC
TRBV7-4	.	.	TRBJ2-7	CASSQAWSEGGDEQYF	TGCGCCAGCAGCCAAGCGTGGTCGGAGGGGGGAGACGAGCAGTACTTC
TRBV7-6	many	TRBD1	TRBJ1-6	CASSPGTGSNSPLHF	TGTGCCAGCAGCCCCGGGACAGGGAGCAATTCACCCCTCCACTTT
TRBV12-3/TRBV12-4	.	.	TRBJ1-6	CASSVGGGFNNSPLHF	TGCGCCAGCAGCGTAGGAGGAGGGTTTAATAATTCACCCCTCCACTTT
TRBV7-9	many	.	TRBJ2-7	CASSLVEGSGEQYF	TGTGCCAGCAGCTTAGTTGAGGGCAGCGGGGAGCAGTACTTC
TRBV6-1	once	TRBD1	TRBJ1-6	CAISEGASSPLHF	TGTGCCATCAGTGAGGGGGCGTCCTCACCCCTCCACTTT
TRBV7-9	few	.	TRBJ2-7	CASSLPSGTESSYEQYF	TGTGCCAGCAGTCTTCCTTCCGGGACCGAGAGCTCCTACGAGCAGTACTTC
TRBV20-1	few	TRBD2	TRBJ2-5	CSARPTSGSPETQYF	TGCAGTGCTCGACCGACTAGCGGGAGTCCAGAGACCCAGTACTTC
TRBV2	many	.	TRBJ1-4	CASTEVSVGDEKLFF	TGTGCCAGCACCGAAGTGAGCGTGGGGGATGAAAAACTGTTTTTT
TRBV29-1	few	TRBD1	TRBJ1-1	CSGQGSQPLAFF	TGCAGCGGACAGGGGTCCCAGCCCCTGGCTTTCTTT
TRBV9	few	.	TRBJ2-6	CASSHTGYGANVLTF	TGTGCCAGCAGCCACACAGGGTATGGGGCCAACGTCCTGACTTTC